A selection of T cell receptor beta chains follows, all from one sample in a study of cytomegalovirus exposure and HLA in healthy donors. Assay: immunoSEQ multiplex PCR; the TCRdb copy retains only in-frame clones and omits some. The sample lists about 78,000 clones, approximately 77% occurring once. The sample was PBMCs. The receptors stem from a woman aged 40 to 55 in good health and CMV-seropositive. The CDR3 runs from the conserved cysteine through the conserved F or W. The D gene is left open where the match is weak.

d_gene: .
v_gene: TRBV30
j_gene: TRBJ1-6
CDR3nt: TGTGCCTGGACCAAGACAGGTCGGCCCCTCCACTTT
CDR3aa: CAWTKTGRPLHF

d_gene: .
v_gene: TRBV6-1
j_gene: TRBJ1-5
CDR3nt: TGTGCCAGCAGTGAACAGGGTAGGGTCAATCAGCCCCAGCATTTT
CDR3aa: CASSEQGRVNQPQHF

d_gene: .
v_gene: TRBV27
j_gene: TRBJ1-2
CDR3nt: TGTGCCAGCAGGGGGCATACTAACTATGGCTACACCTTC
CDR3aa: CASRGHTNYGYTF

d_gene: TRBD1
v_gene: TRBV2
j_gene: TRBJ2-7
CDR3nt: TGTGCCAGCAGTGCCGACAGGGGGTCTGACGAGCAGTACTTC
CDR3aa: CASSADRGSDEQYF

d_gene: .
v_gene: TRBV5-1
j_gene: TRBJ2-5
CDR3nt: TGCGCCAGCAGCTTGGGGTCCTGGCAGACTCAAGAGACCCAGTACTTC
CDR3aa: CASSLGSWQTQETQYF

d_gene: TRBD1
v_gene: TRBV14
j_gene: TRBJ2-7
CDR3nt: TGTGCCAGCAGCCAAGGGACAGGCCCCTGGGGGCAGTACTTC
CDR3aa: CASSQGTGPWGQYF

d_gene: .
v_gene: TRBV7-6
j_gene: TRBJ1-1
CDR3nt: TGTGCCAGCAGCCCCGCGGGGGGCACTGAAGCTTTCTTT
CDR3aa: CASSPAGGTEAFF

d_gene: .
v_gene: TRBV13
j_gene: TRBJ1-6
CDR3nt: TGTGCCAGCAGCTTGGGCCAGAGGGACAAGTATAATTCACCCCTCCACTTT
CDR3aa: CASSLGQRDKYNSPLHF

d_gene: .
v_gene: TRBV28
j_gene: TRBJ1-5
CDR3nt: TGTGCCAGCAGTCCGACAGATTTCGGGAGACAGCCCCAGCATTTT
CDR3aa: CASSPTDFGRQPQHF

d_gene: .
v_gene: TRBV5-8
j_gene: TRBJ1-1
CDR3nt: TGTGCCAGCAGCTCGCGTTGGCGGGGGAGCACTGAAGCTTTCTTT
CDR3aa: CASSSRWRGSTEAFF

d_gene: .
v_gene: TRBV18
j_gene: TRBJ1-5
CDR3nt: TGTGCCAGCACTATGGACAGATTACAGCCCCAGCATTTT
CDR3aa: CASTMDRLQPQHF

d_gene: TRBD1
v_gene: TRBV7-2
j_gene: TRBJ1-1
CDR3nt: TGTGCCAGCAGCCCGGACAGGTTGAACACTGAAGCTTTCTTT
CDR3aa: CASSPDRLNTEAFF

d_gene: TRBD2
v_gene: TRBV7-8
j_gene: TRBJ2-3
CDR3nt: TGTGCCAGCAGCTCGCCGGAAGCGGGGGAGGCAGATACGCAGTATTTT
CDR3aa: CASSSPEAGEADTQYF